Sequencing of this TCR beta chain was carried out in a study of blood T cell repertoires in COVID-19. Study in general: Samples of COVID-19 (acute and convalescent) were obtained from the United States, Italy and Spain. The analysed material was cDNA or gDNA that came from T cells, B-cell-depleted T cells, or PBMCs.

The CDR3 is 13 residues long. CDR1 MNHEY and CDR2 SMNVEV come from the germline V gene (reference sequence). Trimming shortened V by 7 bases and J by 2 bases, and 12 bases separated the two germline ends. Some clones are missing from TCRdb's copy, which holds only in-frame ones; the method was immunoSEQ multiplex PCR. The table has 100,000 to 150,000 clones, about 70% seen once; the top ten hold about 6%. This chain uses TRBV27 with TRBJ2-7, with D possibly TRBD1 on 6 matching bases. The receptor's source is an elderly man with COVID-19, enrolled during active disease. The specimen was peripheral blood. CDR3 protein: CASTSRDTYEQYF. As DNA, the CDR3 is TGTGCCAGCACCTCCAGGGACACCTACGAGCAGTACTTC.